Included here is one T cell receptor beta chain sequence, with context. Antigen unknown. CDR1 is DFQATT, CDR2 SNEGSKA, per germline (reference sequence). J gave up 5 bases and V 1 base, and 4 bases lay outside the gene matches. This CDR3 contains 13 residues. This specimen belongs to a study of blood T cells in healthy people across ages. Whole-study findings and limits: Older age coincided with a roughly linear decline in TCR beta diversity per million T cells. Whereas aged donors had fewer naive CD4+ cells, long-lived donors had more of them and higher diversity.

Primers used in a second PCR of about 6 to 11 cycles were a sample-barcoded 5' primer and a J-beta primer mix. TCRdb recomputed calls from the 5' RACE reads with MiXCR, one row per CDR3 protein. This sample yields 710,000 or so distinct CDR3 sequences, of which approximately 31% are seen a single time; approximately 15% belongs to the top ten. Sequences were obtained from blood. The source of this sequence is a woman of 80 years or more in good health. The chain uses TRBV20-1 and TRBJ1-1; TRBD1 agrees at 7 bases. The CDR3 nucleotides are TGCAGTGCTAGAGGCCAGGGGGTAACTGAAGCTTTCTTT. Encoded protein: CSARGQGVTEAFF.